The 18 T cell receptor beta chains listed next were all sequenced from one sample in a study of T-cell memory formation after mild COVID-19 (dated by TCRdb to the early 2020s). Library method: 5' RACE. The sequencing machine was an Illumina NovaSeq 6000. TCRdb applied fastp at Q25 and MiXCR to the public reads, then kept only in-frame beta chains. CDR3 protein duplicates are merged, each entry listing the most common genes and DNA. This sample has about 430,000 distinct CDR3 sequences in its table, and under 20% of those were observed once. The ten largest clonotypes hold 20% to 25% of the sample. Source material: PBMCs or a T cell subset sorted from them (not recorded which). These receptors were taken from a man aged 18 to 29 who had mild COVID-19 (a few samples of this study predate the infection). The sample titles of this study are shuffled in the database, so cell type and time point are left out; the donor was told from shared clones.

This clonotype was seen at least ten times. This chain links TRBV7-7 with TRBJ1-1; D gene uncertain. Germline CDR1 reads SSHAT; CDR2 reads FNYEAQ (reference sequence). The CDR3 contains 13 residues. Trimming stripped 2 bases from V and 1 base from J, with 5 bases between. CDR3 coding DNA: TGTGCCAGCAGCTTACTGGAGAACACTGAAGCTTTCTTT. This encodes CASSLLENTEAFF.

This clonotype was detected only a few times. The chain has TRBV29-1 and TRBJ1-6; TRBD1 is a possible D gene (5 bases). CDR1 SQVTM and CDR2 ANQGSEA come from the germline V gene. V was trimmed by 5 bases and J by 5 bases, leaving 7 bases between them. CDR3 length equals 12 residues. CDR3 coding DNA: TGCAGCGTTCAGGGCGATAATTCACCCCTCCACTTT. It translates to CSVQGDNSPLHF.

The rearrangement links TRBV20-1 to TRBJ2-3, with 8 bases lining up with TRBD1. Germline V gives CDR1 DFQATT, CDR2 SNEGSKA (reference sequence). V lost 6 bases to trimming and J lost 0 bases; unmatched junction nucleotides: 5. The CDR3 has 14 residues. The CDR3: CSAARTGSTDTQYF. As DNA, the CDR3 is TGCAGTGCCGCACGGACAGGGAGCACAGATACGCAGTATTTT.

This clonotype was counted ten times or more. The rearrangement links TRBV4-3 to TRBJ2-2; 13 bases align to TRBD2. V shed 3 bases and J 4 bases; nucleotides not matched to a gene: 11. CDR1 is LGHNA, CDR2 YSLEER, per germline. The CDR3 totals 19 residues. CDR3 sequence (DNA): TGCGCCAGCAGCCACATCACGGGACTAGCGGGGATTATCACCGGGGAGCTGTTTTTT. Protein sequence: CASSHITGLAGIITGELFF.

This clonotype has just a few counts. CDR3 sequence reads: CASSPGAGANVLTF. As DNA, the CDR3 is TGTGCCAGCAGCCCGGGGGCTGGGGCCAACGTCCTGACTTTC. This sequence joins TRBV7-6 and TRBJ2-6, with D possibly TRBD2 on 6 matching bases. Trimming removed 5 bases from V and 2 bases from J, with 7 bases in between. This CDR3 spans 14 amino acids. Germline V CDR1 and CDR2: SGHVS, FNYEAQ.

This clonotype has a count of ten or more. V is TRBV20-1 and J is TRBJ2-3, with TRBD1 matching 7 bases. Germline V gives CDR1 DFQATT, CDR2 SNEGSKA (reference sequence). V gave up 0 bases and J gave up 3 bases; unmatched junction bases: 6. This CDR3 has 15 residues. CDR3 DNA: TGCAGTGCTAGAGATCGGAGACAGGGTACAGATACGCAGTATTTT. Protein product: CSARDRRQGTDTQYF.

This clonotype turned up a few times. The rearrangement joins TRBV10-2 to TRBJ2-7, with D possibly matching TRBD1 (7 bases). CDR1 WSHSY and CDR2 SAAADI come from the germline V gene. This CDR3 spans 15 amino acids. Trimming cost V 7 bases and J 2 bases, with 18 bases left between them. This chain's CDR3 is CASKGAGDSTYEQYF. The CDR3 nucleotides are TGCGCCAGCAAGGGGGCAGGGGACTCCACCTACGAGCAGTACTTC.

This clonotype has a single count. The chain couples TRBV7-2 to TRBJ2-4; D is ambiguous. V lost 7 bases and J 2 bases, leaving 6 bases between the germline ends. CDR3 length: 12 amino acids. Germline V gene lookup returns CDR1 SGHTA and CDR2 FQGNSA. The CDR3 spells CASTITKNIQYF. In DNA, the CDR3 is TGTGCCAGCACCATCACCAAAAACATTCAGTACTTC.

This clonotype turned up a few times. The V gene is TRBV5-5, the J gene TRBJ1-1; a weak D match, TRBD1 (5 bases). Germline V CDR1 and CDR2: SGHKS, YYEKEE (reference sequence). Deletions cut 5 bases from V and 1 base from J, with 6 bases between. This CDR3 is 12 amino acids long. DNA of the CDR3: TGTGCCAGCAGGACAGCGAACACTGAAGCTTTCTTT. It is translated as CASRTANTEAFF.

The chain combines TRBV27 with TRBJ2-1, with TRBD2 matching 7 bases. Trimming removed 3 bases from V and 7 bases from J; junction bases left unmatched: 3. Germline V lookup: CDR1 MNHEY, CDR2 SMNVEV (reference sequence). The CDR3 is 13 residues long. CDR3 sequence (DNA): TGTGCCAGCAGTTTGGGGAGGGCTAATGAGCAGTTCTTC. Translated, it gives CASSLGRANEQFF.

The CDR3 DNA reads as TGTGCCAGCAGCGATTCCAAGAATTCACCCCTCCACTTT. It codes for CASSDSKNSPLHF. The V call is TRBV9, the J call TRBJ1-6; D is unclear. This CDR3 region has 13 residues. Germline V lookup: CDR1 SGDLS, CDR2 YYNGEE. Trimming pared 3 bases from V and 7 bases from J, leaving 8 bases between.

The rearrangement links TRBV6-2 or TRBV6-3 to TRBJ2-6; TRBD1 agrees at 8 bases. CDR1 is MNHEY, CDR2 SVGEGT, per germline. The CDR3 spans 16 residues. J lost 4 bases, V lost 4 bases, and 6 bases had no gene match. The CDR3 sequence is CASSSRTGTGANVLTF. CDR3 sequence (DNA): TGTGCCAGCAGTTCCAGGACAGGGACCGGGGCCAACGTCCTGACTTTC.

The CDR3 loop is CASSLGQATDTQYF. Here the CDR3 DNA reads TGTGCCAGCAGTTTGGGACAGGCCACAGATACGCAGTATTTT. The gene calls are TRBV6-2 or TRBV6-3 and TRBJ2-3, with TRBD1 identical over 8 bases. There are 14 residues in the CDR3. Looked up from germline, CDR1 is MNHEY and CDR2 is SVGEGT. Trimming at V came to 4 bases and at J to 2 bases, leaving 2 bases not matched to a gene.

The chain carries TRBV12-3 or TRBV12-4 and TRBJ2-3; 12 positions agree with TRBD2. The CDR3 has 16 amino acids. V was clipped by 7 bases and J by 4 bases; unmatched bases: 9. CDR3 sequence reads: CASTFTSGGFADTQYF. CDR3 DNA sequence: TGTGCCAGCACCTTTACTAGCGGGGGGTTCGCAGATACGCAGTATTTT.

The table lists this clonotype with many counts. The gene calls are TRBV7-2 and TRBJ2-3; D call uncertain. CDR3 length: 14 residues. The germline V and J ends were trimmed by 5 bases and 2 bases, with 11 bases remaining between them. Germline V lookup: CDR1 SGHTA, CDR2 FQGNSA. Here the CDR3 reads CASSRSRDTDTQYF. The DNA of the CDR3 is TGTGCCAGCAGCAGATCAAGAGACACAGATACGCAGTATTTT.

This clonotype was recorded a few times. The chain has TRBV11-2 and TRBJ2-2, with D perhaps matching TRBD2 (7 bases). The CDR3 runs 17 residues. V was shortened by 5 bases and J by 3 bases, with 19 bases between the two germline ends. Germline CDR1 is SGHAT and CDR2 is FQNNGV. The CDR3, as DNA: TGTGCCAGCAGCCTATTAGCGGGCAGGGGCGACACCGGGGAGCTGTTTTTT. This codes for CASSLLAGRGDTGELFF.

The CDR3 DNA follows: TGTGCCAGCAGCCAAGGCTGGGATACGCAGTATTTT. It encodes CASSQGWDTQYF. The V call is TRBV3-1, the J call TRBJ2-3, with D unresolved. Germline-derived CDR1 and CDR2 are LGHDT and YNNKEL (reference sequence). V was cut by 1 base and J by 6 bases, with 5 bases left in between. The CDR3 covers 12 residues.

Only a few counts were recorded for this clonotype. This chain uses TRBV9 with TRBJ2-3; possibly TRBD1 or TRBD2 for D (5 bases each). CDR1 and CDR2 (germline): SGDLS, YYNGEE. The CDR3 loop spans 15 amino acids. With 1 base removed from V and 3 bases from J, the gap between germline ends came to 12 bases. The CDR3 bases are TGTGCCAGCAGCGTAACTAGTGAGGGGACAGATACGCAGTATTTT. The encoded protein is CASSVTSEGTDTQYF. Full variable domain (missing parts from reference TRBV9 and TRBJ2-3): DSGVTQTPKHLITATGQRVTLRCSPRSGDLSVYWYQQSLDQGLQFLIQYYNGEERAKGNILERFSAQQFPDLHSELNLSSLELGDSALYFCASSVTSEGTDTQYFGPGTRLTVL.